This passage covers 2 T cell receptor beta chains from one sample sequenced in a study of cytomegalovirus exposure and HLA in healthy donors. With 60 Vbeta and 13 Jbeta primers, the PCR was carried out. Produced via immunoSEQ multiplex PCR; TCRdb's table is partial and in-frame only. The table lists 140,000 or so clones, about 80% of them singletons, with 9% to 10% in the top ten. The specimen sequenced was PBMCs. The receptors originated from a woman aged 55-69 years in good health and CMV-seropositive.

This chain links TRBV30 with TRBJ2-5; 12 nucleotides line up with TRBD2. V shed 0 bases and J 4 bases; nucleotides not matched to a gene: 6. The CDR3 runs 16 residues. Germline V gene data show CDR1 as GTSNPN and CDR2 as SVGIG (reference sequence). CDR3 loop: CAWSVLKLAGGETQYF. As DNA, the CDR3 is TGTGCCTGGAGTGTACTGAAACTAGCGGGGGGAGAGACCCAGTACTTC. The full variable domain, rest sourced from reference TRBV30 and TRBJ2-5, is SQTIHQWPATLVQPVGSPLSLECTVEGTSNPNLYWYRQAAGRGLQLLFYSVGIGQISSEVPQNLSASRPQDRQFILSSKKLLLSDSGFYLCAWSVLKLAGGETQYFGPGTRLLVL.

V and J are TRBV19 and TRBJ2-3; 8 nucleotides agree with TRBD2. The CDR3 consists of 14 residues. The germline V gene encodes CDR1 LNHDA and CDR2 SQIVND (reference sequence). J lost 3 bases, V lost 6 bases, and 5 bases had no gene match. CDR3 nucleotides: TGTGCCAGTAGACAAGCGGGAGAAACAGATACGCAGTATTTT. It codes for CASRQAGETDTQYF. Variable domain in full (rest from reference TRBV19 and TRBJ2-3): DGGITQSPKYLFRKEGQNVTLSCEQNLNHDAMYWYRQDPGQGLRLIYYSQIVNDFQKGDIAEGYSVSREKKESFPLTVTSAQKNPTAFYLCASRQAGETDTQYFGPGTRLTVL.